The present entry profiles one T cell receptor (beta chain) with its context. These data belong to a study of blood T cell repertoires in COVID-19. Study details: PBMCs, B-cell-depleted T cells, or T cells were the source of the cDNA or gDNA that made up the material.

This CDR3 has 13 residues. V dropped 8 bases and J dropped 3 bases, with 13 bases sitting between them. Germline-derived CDR1 and CDR2 are MNHEY and SVGAGI. Per the original methods: Amplified reference gene primers provided the basis for estimating nucleated cell counts. Measured with immunoSEQ multiplex PCR; TCRdb has only the in-frame clones, and not every one. V and J calls and clone size come straight from that table; D and trimming were deduced from the DNA. This table holds approximately 71,000 clones, about 83% found once. J is TRBJ1-2 and V is TRBV6-5, with TRBD1 as a possible D gene (6 bases). This sequence originates from a human donor in a cohort sampled during active COVID-19. Sequencing was done on a sample of peripheral blood. CDR3: CASSKQGDYGYTF. CDR3 nucleotide sequence: TGTGCCAGCTCAAAACAGGGCGACTATGGCTACACCTTC.